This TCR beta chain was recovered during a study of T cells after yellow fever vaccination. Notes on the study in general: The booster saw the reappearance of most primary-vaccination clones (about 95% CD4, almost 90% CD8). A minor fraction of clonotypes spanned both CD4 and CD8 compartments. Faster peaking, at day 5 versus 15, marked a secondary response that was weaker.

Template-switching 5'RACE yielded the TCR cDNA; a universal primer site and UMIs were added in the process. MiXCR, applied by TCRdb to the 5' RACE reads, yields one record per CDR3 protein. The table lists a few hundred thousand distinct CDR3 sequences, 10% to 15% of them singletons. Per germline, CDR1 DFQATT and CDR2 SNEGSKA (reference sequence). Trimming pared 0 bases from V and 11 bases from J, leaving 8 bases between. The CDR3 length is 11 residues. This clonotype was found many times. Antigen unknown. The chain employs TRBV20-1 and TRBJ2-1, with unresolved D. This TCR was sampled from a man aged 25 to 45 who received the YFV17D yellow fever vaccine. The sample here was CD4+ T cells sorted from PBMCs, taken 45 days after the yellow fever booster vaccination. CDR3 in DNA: TGCAGTGCTAGAGATCCGCCTCAGCAGTTCTTC. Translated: CSARDPPQQFF.